This record concerns one TCR beta chain sequence. The CDR3 length is 15 residues. Deletions cut 0 bases from V and 0 bases from J, with 7 bases between. Looked up from germline, CDR1 is SGHRS and CDR2 is YFSETQ. The entry originates in a study of blood T cell repertoires in COVID-19. Study in general: The cDNA or gDNA used as material had been derived from T cells, B-cell-depleted T cells, or PBMCs.

Clones were read by immunoSEQ multiplex PCR, and TCRdb kept only the in-frame ones, dropping some. The repertoire holds roughly 180,000 clones, with about 88% as singletons. This receptor was taken from a woman aged 30 to 39 with active or convalescent COVID-19. The sample consisted of peripheral blood. This chain links TRBV5-1 with TRBJ1-5; tentatively, D is TRBD1 (6 bases). The CDR3 sequence: CASSLGDISNQPQHF. CDR3 coding DNA: TGCGCCAGCAGCTTGGGGGACATTAGCAATCAGCCCCAGCATTTT. Complete variable domain (other parts from reference TRBV5-1 and TRBJ1-5): KAGVTQTPRYLIKTRGQQVTLSCSPISGHRSVSWYQQTPGQGLQFLFEYFSETQRNKGNFPGRFSGRQFSNSRSEMNVSTLELGDSALYLCASSLGDISNQPQHFGDGTRLSIL.